These T cell receptor beta chains were read from a single sample in a study of blood T cell repertoires in COVID-19. The repertoire was sequenced with immunoSEQ multiplex PCR; TCRdb's copy has only in-frame clones and lacks some. The sample has 300,000 to 350,000 clones; nearly 90% are singletons. The sample taken for sequencing was peripheral blood. The source is a middle-aged woman with COVID-19, enrolled during active disease. CDR3s include the opening cysteine and the closing phenylalanine or tryptophan. D genes are given only for firm matches. Clone size is shown for a subset of rows, as once, few, many or a class of expanded clone.

v_call: TRBV10-3
j_call: TRBJ1-4
clone_size: once
d_call: TRBD1
cdr3_aa: CATQGADNEKLFF
cdr3_nt: TGTGCCACCCAGGGGGCAGATAATGAAAAACTGTTTTTT

v_call: TRBV7-9
j_call: TRBJ1-4
clone_size: .
d_call: .
cdr3_aa: CASSSGVGEKLFF
cdr3_nt: TGTGCCAGCTCCTCAGGGGTGGGTGAAAAACTGTTTTTT

v_call: TRBV5-6
j_call: TRBJ1-2
clone_size: .
d_call: TRBD1
cdr3_aa: CASSLALTGTDYGYTF
cdr3_nt: TGTGCCAGCAGCTTGGCCTTGACCGGGACAGACTATGGCTACACCTTC

v_call: TRBV7-9
j_call: TRBJ1-1
clone_size: .
d_call: .
cdr3_aa: CAGRDLAITEAFF
cdr3_nt: TGTGCCGGGAGGGACCTGGCGATCACTGAAGCTTTCTTT

v_call: TRBV27
j_call: TRBJ2-1
clone_size: .
d_call: .
cdr3_aa: CASSPGQGGYNEQFF
cdr3_nt: TGTGCCAGCAGCCCGGGGCAGGGGGGCTACAATGAGCAGTTCTTC

v_call: TRBV7-2
j_call: TRBJ1-2
clone_size: .
d_call: .
cdr3_aa: CASSLKPVTGFLGYTF
cdr3_nt: TGTGCCAGCAGCTTAAAACCTGTTACAGGTTTCCTTGGCTACACCTTC

v_call: TRBV28
j_call: TRBJ1-4
clone_size: .
d_call: TRBD1
cdr3_aa: CATEGQPGEKLFF
cdr3_nt: TGTGCCACCGAGGGACAGCCGGGTGAAAAACTGTTTTTT

v_call: TRBV28
j_call: TRBJ2-5
clone_size: .
d_call: .
cdr3_aa: CASRPETGSATQYF
cdr3_nt: TGTGCCAGCAGGCCTGAAACTGGGAGCGCGACCCAGTACTTC

v_call: TRBV7-3
j_call: TRBJ1-1
clone_size: .
d_call: TRBD1
cdr3_aa: CASSLSRGPTEAFF
cdr3_nt: TGTGCCAGCAGCCTCTCAAGGGGGCCCACTGAAGCTTTCTTT

v_call: TRBV9
j_call: TRBJ2-2
clone_size: .
d_call: .
cdr3_aa: CASSVDGGTLNTGELFF
cdr3_nt: TGTGCCAGCAGCGTAGACGGGGGAACCTTGAACACCGGGGAGCTGTTTTTT

v_call: TRBV6-6
j_call: TRBJ1-1
clone_size: .
d_call: .
cdr3_aa: CASSPTGTEAFF
cdr3_nt: TGTGCCAGCAGTCCAACAGGGACTGAAGCTTTCTTT